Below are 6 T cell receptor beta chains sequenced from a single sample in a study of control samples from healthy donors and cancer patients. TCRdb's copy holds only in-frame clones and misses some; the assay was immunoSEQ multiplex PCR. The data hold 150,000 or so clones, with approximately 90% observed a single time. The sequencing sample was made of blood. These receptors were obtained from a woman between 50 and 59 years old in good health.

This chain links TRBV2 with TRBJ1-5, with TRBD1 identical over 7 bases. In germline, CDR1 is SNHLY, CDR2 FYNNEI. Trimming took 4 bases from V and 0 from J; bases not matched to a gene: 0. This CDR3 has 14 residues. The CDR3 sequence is CASSGQGSNQPQHF. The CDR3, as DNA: TGTGCCAGCAGTGGACAGGGTAGCAATCAGCCCCAGCATTTT.

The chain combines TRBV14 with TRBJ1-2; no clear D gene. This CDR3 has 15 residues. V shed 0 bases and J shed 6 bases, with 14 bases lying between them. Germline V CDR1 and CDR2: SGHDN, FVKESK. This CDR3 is CASSQDPHRPNGYTF. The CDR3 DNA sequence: TGTGCCAGCAGCCAAGATCCCCACCGTCCGAATGGCTACACCTTC.

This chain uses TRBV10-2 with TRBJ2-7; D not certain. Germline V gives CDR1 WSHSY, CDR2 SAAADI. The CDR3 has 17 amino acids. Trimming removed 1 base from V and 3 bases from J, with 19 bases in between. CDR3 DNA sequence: TGCGCCAGCAGTGAGTACAGCGATTACAGTGGTTTCTACGAGCAGTACTTC. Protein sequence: CASSEYSDYSGFYEQYF.

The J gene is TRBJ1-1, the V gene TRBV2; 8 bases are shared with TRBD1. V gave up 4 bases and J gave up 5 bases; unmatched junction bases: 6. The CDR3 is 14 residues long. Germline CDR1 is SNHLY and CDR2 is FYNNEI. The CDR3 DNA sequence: TGTGCCAGCAGTGTCCAGGGGGCGCGAACTGAAGCTTTCTTT. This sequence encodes CASSVQGARTEAFF.

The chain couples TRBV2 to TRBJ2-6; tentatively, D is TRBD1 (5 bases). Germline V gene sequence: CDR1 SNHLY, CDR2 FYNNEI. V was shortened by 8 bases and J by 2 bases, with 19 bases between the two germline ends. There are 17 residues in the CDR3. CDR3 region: CASGTSGRGTGANVLTF. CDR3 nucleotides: TGTGCCAGCGGAACGAGTGGTAGGGGTACTGGGGCCAACGTCCTGACTTTC.

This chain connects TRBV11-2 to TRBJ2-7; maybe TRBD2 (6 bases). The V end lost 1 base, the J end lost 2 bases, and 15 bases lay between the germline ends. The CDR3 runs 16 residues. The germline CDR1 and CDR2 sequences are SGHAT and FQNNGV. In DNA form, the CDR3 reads TGTGCCAGCAGCTTAGTCCCGGGGGTTCTCCCCTACGAGCAGTACTTC. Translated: CASSLVPGVLPYEQYF.